This T cell receptor (beta chain) was sequenced for a study of CD8+CD57+ T cells in acquired aplastic anemia. Study context: Yields of DNA that came from sorted CD4+ and CD8+ cells averaged roughly 3.2 ug.

Template material for TCR beta VDJ and CDR3 profiling consisted of genomic DNA. Using its own MiXCR run on the reads, TCRdb lists one record per CDR3 protein. The table lists roughly 180,000 distinct CDR3 sequences, about 60% of them singletons, with 40% to 50% in the top ten. CDR1 SEHNR and CDR2 FQNEAQ come from the germline V gene (reference sequence). V was cut by 5 bases and J by 2 bases, with 16 bases left in between. The CDR3 extends over 15 amino acids. The sequenced patients had an expansion of CD8+CD57+ cells seen by flow cytometry. Each of the patients presented with severe acquired aplastic anemia. This clonotype came up a few times. Its antigen is undetermined. Study results and caveats: No significant patient-versus-control difference appeared in CD8+ Simpson's diversity. Patients and controls shared roughly 31 CD8+ CDR3 sequences, highly expressed in patients.

This chain joins TRBV7-9 and TRBJ2-7, with D possibly being TRBD1 (6 bases). Sequenced: sorted CD4+, CD8+, or CD8+CD57+ T cells (not recorded which) from PBMCs. The sequence derives from a human donor with aplastic anemia. The CDR3 nucleotides read TGTGCCAGCAGCCCTCACAGGGAAGTAACCTACGAGCAGTACTTC. Its translation is CASSPHREVTYEQYF.